The present T cell receptor beta chain was sequenced within a study of cytotoxic CD8 clonotypes in ibrutinib-treated CLL. Sequencing used immunoSEQ multiplex PCR; TCRdb keeps in-frame clones, though not all of them. The profile shows 150,000 or so clones, approximately 80% of them singletons. Germline lookup yields CDR1 SGHNT and CDR2 YENEEA. CDR3 length equals 14 residues. V was clipped by 1 base and J by 2 bases, with 8 bases between them. Extraction of approximately 2.2 micrograms of genomic DNA from cryopreserved PBMCs supplied material for TCR beta libraries. For this clone: Its antigen is as yet unknown.

Points from the study as a whole: The study found baseline clonality above age-matched healthy donors, tracking circulating CD8+ T-cell counts. Clonality, elevated at ibrutinib response, dropped back toward baseline at progression.

This rearrangement joins TRBV11-3 to TRBJ1-2; D not certain. The source of this sequence is a human donor with chronic lymphocytic leukemia. This material consisted of PBMCs, taken after 12 months of ibrutinib treatment. The CDR3 DNA follows: TGTGCCAGCAGCTTAGCTGGCGGAAACTATGGCTACACCTTC. This translates into CASSLAGGNYGYTF.